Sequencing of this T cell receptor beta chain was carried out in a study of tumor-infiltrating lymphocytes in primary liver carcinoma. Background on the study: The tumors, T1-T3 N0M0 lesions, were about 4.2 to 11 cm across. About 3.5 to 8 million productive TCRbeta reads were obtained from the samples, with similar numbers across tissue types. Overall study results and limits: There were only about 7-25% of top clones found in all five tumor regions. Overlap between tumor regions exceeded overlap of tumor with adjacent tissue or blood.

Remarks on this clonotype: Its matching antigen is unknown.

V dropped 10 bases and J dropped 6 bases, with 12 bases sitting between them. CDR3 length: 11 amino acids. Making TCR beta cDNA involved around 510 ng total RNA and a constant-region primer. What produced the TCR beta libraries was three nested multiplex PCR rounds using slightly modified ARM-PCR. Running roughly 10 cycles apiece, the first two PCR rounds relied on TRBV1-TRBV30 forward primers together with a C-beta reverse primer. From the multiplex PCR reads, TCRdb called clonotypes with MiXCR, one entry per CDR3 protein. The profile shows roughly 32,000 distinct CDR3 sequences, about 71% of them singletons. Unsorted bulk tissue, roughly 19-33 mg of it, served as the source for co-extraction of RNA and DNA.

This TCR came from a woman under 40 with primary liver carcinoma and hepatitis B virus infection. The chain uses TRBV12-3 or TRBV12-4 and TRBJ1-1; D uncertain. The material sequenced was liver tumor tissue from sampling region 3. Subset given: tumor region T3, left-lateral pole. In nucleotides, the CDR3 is TGTGCCATCAGCTTCGGCCCTGAAGCTTTCTTT. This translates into CAISFGPEAFF.